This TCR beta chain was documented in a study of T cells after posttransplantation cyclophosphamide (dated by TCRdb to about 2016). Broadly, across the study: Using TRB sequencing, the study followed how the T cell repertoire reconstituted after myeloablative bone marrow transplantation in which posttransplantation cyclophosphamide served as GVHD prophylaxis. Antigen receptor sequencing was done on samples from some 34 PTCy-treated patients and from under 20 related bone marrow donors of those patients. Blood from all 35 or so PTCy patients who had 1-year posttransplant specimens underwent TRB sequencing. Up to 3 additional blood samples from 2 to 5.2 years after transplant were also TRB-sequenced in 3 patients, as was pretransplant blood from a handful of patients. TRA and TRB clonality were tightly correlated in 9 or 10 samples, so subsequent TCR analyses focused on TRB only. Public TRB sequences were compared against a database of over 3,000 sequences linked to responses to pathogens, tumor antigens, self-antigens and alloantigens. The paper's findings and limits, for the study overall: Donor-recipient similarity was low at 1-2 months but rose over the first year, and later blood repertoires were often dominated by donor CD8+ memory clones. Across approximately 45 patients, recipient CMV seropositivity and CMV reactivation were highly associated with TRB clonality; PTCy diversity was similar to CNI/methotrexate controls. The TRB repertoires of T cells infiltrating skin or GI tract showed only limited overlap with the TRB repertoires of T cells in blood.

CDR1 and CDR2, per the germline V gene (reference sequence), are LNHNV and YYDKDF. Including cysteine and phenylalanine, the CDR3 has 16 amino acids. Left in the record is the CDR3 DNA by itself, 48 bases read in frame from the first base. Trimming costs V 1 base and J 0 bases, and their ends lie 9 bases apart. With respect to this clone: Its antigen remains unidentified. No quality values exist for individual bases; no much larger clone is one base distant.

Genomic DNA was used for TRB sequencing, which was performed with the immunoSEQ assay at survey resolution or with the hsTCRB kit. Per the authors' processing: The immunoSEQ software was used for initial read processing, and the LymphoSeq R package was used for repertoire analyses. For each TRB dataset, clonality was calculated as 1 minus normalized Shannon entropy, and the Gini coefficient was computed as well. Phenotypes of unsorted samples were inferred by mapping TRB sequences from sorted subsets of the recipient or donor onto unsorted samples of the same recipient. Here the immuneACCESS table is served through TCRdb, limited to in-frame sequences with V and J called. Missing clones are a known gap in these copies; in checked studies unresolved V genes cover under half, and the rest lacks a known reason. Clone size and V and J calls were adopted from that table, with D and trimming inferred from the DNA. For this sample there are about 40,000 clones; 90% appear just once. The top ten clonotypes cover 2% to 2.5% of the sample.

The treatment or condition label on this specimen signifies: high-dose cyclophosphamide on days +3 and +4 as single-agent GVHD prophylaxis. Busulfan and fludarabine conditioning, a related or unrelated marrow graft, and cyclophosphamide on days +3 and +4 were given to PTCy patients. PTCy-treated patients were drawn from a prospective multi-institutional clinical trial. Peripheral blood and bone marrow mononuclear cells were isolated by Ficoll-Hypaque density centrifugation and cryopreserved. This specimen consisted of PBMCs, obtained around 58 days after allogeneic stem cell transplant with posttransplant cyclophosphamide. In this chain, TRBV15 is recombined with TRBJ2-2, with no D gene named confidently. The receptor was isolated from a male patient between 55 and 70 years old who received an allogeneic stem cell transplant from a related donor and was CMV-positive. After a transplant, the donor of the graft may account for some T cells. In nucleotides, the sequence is TGTGCCACCAGCAGAGCCTCTGTCCCGAACACCGGGGAGCTGTTTTTT. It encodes CATSRASVPNTGELFF.